This T cell receptor beta chain was captured in a study of blood T cell repertoires in COVID-19. Overall study context: COVID-19 samples, acute and convalescent, were from the United States, Italy and Spain.

The CDR3 consists of 15 residues. CDR1 and CDR2 (germline): SGHDT, YYEEEE. V lost 1 base to trimming and J lost 2 bases, with 13 bases between them. The method was immunoSEQ multiplex PCR; TCRdb's version includes in-frame clones alone and lacks a portion of them. The sample lists fewer than 200,000 clones; 80% to 90% were seen once. The TCR comes from a man in his fifties who had recovered from COVID-19. Sequencing was done on a sample of PBMCs or T cells enriched from blood (not recorded which). V is TRBV5-6 and J is TRBJ2-7, with a tentative D call TRBD2 (5 bases). The CDR3 region is CASSLRGRLTYEQYF. CDR3 coding DNA: TGTGCCAGCAGCTTGCGGGGTAGACTTACCTACGAGCAGTACTTC.